This entry concerns a single TCR beta chain. No cognate antigen has been identified for it. Qualities for individual bases were not recorded, and no much larger clone is one base off. This sample is drawn from a study of early T cells in non-severe SARS-CoV-2 infection (dated by TCRdb to the early 2020s). For the study in its entirety: Bulk RNA from unsorted whole blood was used for TCR sequencing, so alpha and beta chains could not be paired. The full study reports these points: VDJdb matching was skewed toward anti-spike CD8 responses, so virus-specific expansions were likely underestimated and private and CD4 specificities were missed.

This was a case-control study nested in a cohort of healthcare workers in London, UK, who had nasopharyngeal swab PCR tests and blood samples taken every week. Healthcare workers were recruited between 23 and 31 March 2020, during the week of the UK lockdown, and were followed weekly for up to roughly 16 weeks. Receptor amplification or capture employed 5' RACE. Sequencing relied on a NextSeq 500. To correct for sequencing error and PCR bias, the TCR library protocol tagged individual cDNA molecules with unique molecular identifiers. TCR alpha and beta chains were both sequenced, and the abundances of alpha and beta sequences in each sample were closely correlated with each other. As for the original processing: Decombinator V4 was used to annotate TCR sequences for V gene, J gene and CDR3. Expanded TCRs were defined as changing significantly between any two time points under a Poisson model with p below 0.0001. TCR abundances were normalised to the total number of TCRs sequenced per sample and expressed as counts per million. VDJdb, accessed 1 November 2021, was searched for CMV, EBV and SARS-CoV-2 annotated TCRs, with TCRs annotated for multiple antigens excluded. TCRdb took the public reads, trimmed them with fastp at Q25, ran MiXCR for clone calling and kept in-frame beta chains. One record per CDR3 amino acid sequence lists the most common genes and DNA. TCRdb assigned the V and J calls; the authors' analysis was not used. This sample has about 87,000 distinct CDR3 sequences in its table, and around 15% of those were observed once. Roughly 6% of the sample is taken by the ten largest.

The TCR sequence derives from an adult who was a healthcare worker with PCR-confirmed SARS-CoV-2 infection or an uninfected control (not recorded which). What was sequenced was whole blood.

CDR3 protein: CASSPRDSRIYGYTF. The nucleotides read TGTGCCAGCAGCCCCCGGGACAGTCGGATCTATGGCTACACCTTC. The rearrangement combines TRBV12-3 or TRBV12-4 with TRBJ1-2; 7 nucleotides in the junction match TRBD1. The CDR3 goes from the cysteine to the phenylalanine over 15 residues. Of all the DNA, just the CDR3 is kept, 45 bases in frame from base 1. After removal of 6 bases from V and 4 bases from J, the junction retains 11 bases not matched to a gene.